This T cell receptor beta chain was retrieved from a study of OX40 agonist ivuxolimab in advanced cancers. At the level of the study: Every 2 weeks, ivuxolimab was infused into the patients intravenously at between 0.01 and 10 mg/kg.

This CDR3 has 12 residues. Germline V CDR1 and CDR2: SGHAT, FQNNGV. Trimming pared 5 bases from V and 11 bases from J, leaving 13 bases between. Sequencing used immunoSEQ multiplex PCR; TCRdb keeps in-frame clones, though not all of them. The sample yields more than 60,000 clones, 85% seen once. The specimen comprised CD4+ or CD8+ T cells sorted from blood, sampled in a trial of the OX40 agonist ivuxolimab. This receptor was identified in an adult with an advanced solid tumor such as melanoma, head and neck, liver or kidney cancer. This chain uses TRBV11-2 with TRBJ1-5; D is ambiguous. The CDR3 reads CASSPRLETQHF. The CDR3 nucleotides are TGTGCCAGCAGCCCAAGGTTGGAAACCCAGCATTTT. The complete variable domain, with remaining parts taken from reference TRBV11-2 and TRBJ1-5, reads EAGVAQSPRYKIIEKRQSVAFWCNPISGHATLYWYQQILGQGPKLLIQFQNNGVVDDSQLPKDRFSAERLKGVDSTLKIQPAKLEDSAVYLCASSPRLETQHFGDGTRLSIL.